A selection of T cell receptor beta chains follows, all from one sample in a study of blood T cell repertoires in COVID-19. Libraries were prepared by immunoSEQ multiplex PCR; TCRdb keeps only in-frame clonotypes and omits some of them. The sample records 290,000 or so clones, around 87% being singletons. The specimen sequenced was peripheral blood. The receptors were sampled from a man aged 18 to 29 with active or convalescent COVID-19. Both conserved end residues are part of each CDR3. Fields, in order: V gene, J gene, CDR3 length, D gene, clone size, CDR3 protein, CDR3 DNA. D genes are given only for firm matches. Size values are once, few and many counts, or a class for expanded clones, and some rows have none.

V: TRBV14; J: TRBJ2-5; length: 15; D: TRBD1; size: -; CDR3: CASSFRTGLVETQYF; DNA: TGTGCCAGCAGCTTTAGGACAGGGCTTGTAGAGACCCAGTACTTC
V: TRBV4-3; J: TRBJ2-7; length: 12; D: -; size: -; CDR3: CASRRGRYEQYF; DNA: TGCGCCAGCAGACGCGGTAGGTACGAGCAGTACTTC
V: TRBV27; J: TRBJ2-1; length: 13; D: -; size: -; CDR3: CASGGYSYNEQFF; DNA: TGTGCCAGTGGGGGGTACTCCTACAATGAGCAGTTCTTC
V: TRBV5-1; J: TRBJ1-2; length: 13; D: -; size: -; CDR3: CASAIDSYYGYTF; DNA: TGCGCCAGCGCCATAGACAGCTACTATGGCTACACCTTC
V: TRBV24-1; J: TRBJ2-5; length: 12; D: -; size: once; CDR3: CATSEGASQFYF; DNA: TGTGCCACCAGTGAAGGGGCTAGTCAATTTTACTTC
V: TRBV4-1; J: TRBJ1-1; length: 14; D: -; size: once; CDR3: CASSQGARNTEAFF; DNA: TGCGCCAGCAGCCAAGGGGCCCGGAACACTGAAGCTTTCTTT
V: TRBV5-1; J: TRBJ2-2; length: 15; D: TRBD2; size: -; CDR3: CASVELAGGTGELFF; DNA: TGCGCCAGCGTCGAACTAGCGGGAGGCACCGGGGAGCTGTTTTTT
V: TRBV11-2; J: TRBJ2-2; length: 15; D: -; size: -; CDR3: CASSFAAGAGGELFF; DNA: TGTGCCAGCAGCTTTGCTGCGGGGGCCGGCGGGGAGCTGTTTTTT
V: TRBV11-2; J: TRBJ2-3; length: 15; D: -; size: -; CDR3: CASAQGLISTDTQYF; DNA: TGTGCCAGCGCCCAGGGCTTAATTAGCACAGATACGCAGTATTTT
V: TRBV12-5; J: TRBJ1-1; length: 13; D: -; size: -; CDR3: CASGLSRYTEAFF; DNA: TGTGCTAGTGGTTTGTCTAGGTACACTGAAGCTTTCTTT
V: TRBV19; J: TRBJ2-1; length: 17; D: -; size: -; CDR3: CASSIAPGGFSYNEQFF; DNA: TGTGCCAGTAGTATAGCACCGGGGGGCTTCTCCTACAATGAGCAGTTCTTC
V: TRBV11-2; J: TRBJ1-1; length: 15; D: -; size: -; CDR3: CASSLAKLGGSEAFF; DNA: TGTGCCAGCAGCTTAGCTAAACTCGGGGGTTCTGAAGCTTTCTTT
V: TRBV14; J: TRBJ2-3; length: 16; D: -; size: -; CDR3: CASSPRTPSPFDTQYF; DNA: TGTGCCAGCAGTCCCCGGACTCCGTCACCTTTTGATACGCAGTATTTT
V: TRBV20-1; J: TRBJ1-1; length: 11; D: -; size: -; CDR3: CSALHGGWAFF; DNA: TGCAGTGCCCTACACGGGGGGTGGGCTTTCTTT
V: TRBV4-1; J: TRBJ1-4; length: 16; D: TRBD1; size: -; CDR3: CASSQPGTGKNEKLFF; DNA: TGCGCCAGCAGCCAACCCGGGACAGGGAAGAATGAAAAACTGTTTTTT
V: TRBV6-5; J: TRBJ1-5; length: 15; D: -; size: -; CDR3: CASSTMGGPGEPQHF; DNA: TGTGCCAGCAGTACTATGGGGGGGCCCGGGGAGCCCCAGCATTTT
V: TRBV5-5; J: TRBJ1-6; length: 15; D: TRBD1; size: few; CDR3: CASSLSRQGGSPLHF; DNA: TGTGCCAGCAGCTTGTCCCGACAGGGGGGCTCACCCCTCCACTTT
V: TRBV6-6; J: TRBJ2-7; length: 16; D: -; size: -; CDR3: CASSYSVGQPTYEQYF; DNA: TGTGCCAGCAGTTACTCGGTGGGGCAGCCGACCTACGAGCAGTACTTC
V: TRBV27; J: TRBJ2-1; length: 16; D: TRBD2; size: -; CDR3: CASSPEFGLADNEQFF; DNA: TGTGCCAGCAGTCCCGAGTTTGGACTAGCGGACAATGAGCAGTTCTTC
V: TRBV13; J: TRBJ1-1; length: 15; D: -; size: -; CDR3: CASSERGGEGTEAFF; DNA: TGTGCCAGCAGCGAGAGAGGGGGTGAAGGCACTGAAGCTTTCTTT
V: TRBV7-8; J: TRBJ1-6; length: 17; D: -; size: -; CDR3: CASSSARQATGTSPLHF; DNA: TGTGCCAGCAGCTCAGCTCGACAGGCAACGGGTACTTCACCCCTCCACTTT
V: TRBV28; J: TRBJ2-3; length: 14; D: -; size: -; CDR3: CASSFFSTGDTQYF; DNA: TGTGCCAGCAGTTTCTTTAGTACAGGAGATACGCAGTATTTT
V: TRBV20-1; J: TRBJ2-7; length: 11; D: -; size: -; CDR3: CSAMAVSEQYF; DNA: TGCAGTGCCATGGCCGTATCTGAGCAGTACTTC
V: TRBV5-1; J: TRBJ1-3; length: 16; D: -; size: -; CDR3: CASSLEPGNSGNTIYF; DNA: TGCGCCAGCAGCTTGGAGCCGGGGAACTCTGGAAACACCATATATTTT
V: TRBV28; J: TRBJ1-4; length: 15; D: -; size: -; CDR3: CASSRTGRTNEKLFF; DNA: TGTGCCAGCAGCCGCACCGGGAGAACCAATGAAAAACTGTTTTTT
V: TRBV28; J: TRBJ2-5; length: 19; D: -; size: -; CDR3: CASSKGWGELVGRRETQYF; DNA: TGTGCCAGCAGTAAAGGCTGGGGGGAGCTAGTCGGACGTAGGGAGACCCAGTACTTC
V: TRBV5-1; J: TRBJ2-2; length: 17; D: TRBD2; size: -; CDR3: CASSFDPSGMFTGELFF; DNA: TGCGCCAGCAGCTTTGATCCTAGCGGGATGTTCACCGGGGAGCTGTTTTTT
V: TRBV7-8; J: TRBJ2-5; length: 17; D: -; size: -; CDR3: CASSLVSRLVRGETQYF; DNA: TGTGCCAGCAGCTTAGTATCCAGGCTAGTACGGGGGGAGACCCAGTACTTC
V: TRBV28; J: TRBJ1-5; length: 16; D: -; size: few; CDR3: CASSGSGRYSNQPQHF; DNA: TGTGCCAGCAGTGGGAGTGGGCGGTATAGCAATCAGCCCCAGCATTTT
V: TRBV7-2; J: TRBJ1-2; length: 15; D: -; size: -; CDR3: CASSLGWAGSDGYTF; DNA: TGTGCCAGCAGCTTAGGTTGGGCAGGGTCGGATGGCTACACCTTC
V: TRBV24-1; J: TRBJ2-1; length: 17; D: TRBD2; size: once; CDR3: CATSDPDLAGGNNEQFF; DNA: TGTGCCACCAGTGATCCAGACCTAGCGGGGGGGAACAATGAGCAGTTCTTC
V: TRBV29-1; J: TRBJ2-7; length: 14; D: -; size: -; CDR3: CSVEDGGTGVEQYF; DNA: TGCAGCGTTGAAGATGGAGGGACCGGGGTCGAGCAGTACTTC
V: TRBV2; J: TRBJ2-4; length: 16; D: TRBD2; size: -; CDR3: CASSESRGSVRNIQYF; DNA: TGTGCCAGCAGTGAAAGCCGCGGGAGCGTTCGCAACATTCAGTACTTC
V: TRBV5-4; J: TRBJ2-3; length: 15; D: -; size: -; CDR3: CASSTQDYHRDTQYF; DNA: TGTGCCAGCAGCACCCAGGACTACCACAGAGATACGCAGTATTTT
V: TRBV4-1; J: TRBJ2-1; length: 15; D: TRBD2; size: -; CDR3: CASSPTSGRGNEQFF; DNA: TGCGCCAGCAGCCCGACTAGCGGGAGGGGAAATGAGCAGTTCTTC
V: TRBV2; J: TRBJ2-1; length: 15; D: -; size: -; CDR3: CASSPLRAPYNEQFF; DNA: TGTGCCAGCAGTCCTTTGAGGGCCCCATACAATGAGCAGTTCTTC
V: TRBV28; J: TRBJ1-2; length: 13; D: -; size: -; CDR3: CASMTGVYYGYTF; DNA: TGTGCCAGCATGACCGGGGTTTACTATGGCTACACCTTC
V: TRBV12-2; J: TRBJ2-7; length: 15; D: -; size: many; CDR3: CASRFTDRGFDEQYF; DNA: TGTGCAAGTCGCTTTACGGACAGGGGATTCGACGAGCAGTACTTC
V: TRBV9; J: TRBJ1-3; length: 14; D: -; size: -; CDR3: CASSVQGSGNTIYF; DNA: TGTGCCAGCAGCGTACAGGGCTCTGGAAACACCATATATTTT
V: TRBV27; J: TRBJ1-2; length: 13; D: -; size: -; CDR3: CASSFAGDYGYTF; DNA: TGTGCCAGCAGTTTCGCAGGGGACTATGGCTACACCTTC
V: TRBV28; J: TRBJ2-5; length: 13; D: -; size: -; CDR3: CASSASQGGTQYF; DNA: TGTGCCAGCAGTGCGTCGCAGGGAGGGACCCAGTACTTC
V: TRBV12-3/TRBV12-4; J: TRBJ1-1; length: 13; D: -; size: -; CDR3: CASSVTTNTEAFF; DNA: TGTGCCAGCAGTGTAACTACGAACACTGAAGCTTTCTTT
V: TRBV6-5; J: TRBJ2-5; length: 15; D: TRBD1; size: -; CDR3: CASSYTTGGQETQYF; DNA: TGTGCCAGCAGTTACACCACAGGGGGGCAAGAGACCCAGTACTTC
V: TRBV5-1; J: TRBJ1-1; length: 16; D: -; size: -; CDR3: CASSLGRDLLNTEAFF; DNA: TGCGCCAGCAGCTTGGGCAGGGACTTACTGAACACTGAAGCTTTCTTT
V: TRBV19; J: TRBJ2-1; length: 15; D: TRBD2; size: -; CDR3: CASSIVAGGTNEQFF; DNA: TGTGCCAGTAGTATCGTAGCGGGGGGGACCAATGAGCAGTTCTTC
V: TRBV15; J: TRBJ2-3; length: 19; D: -; size: -; CDR3: CATQRDRVRRETFTDTQYF; DNA: TGTGCCACCCAACGTGACAGGGTCAGACGGGAGACCTTCACAGATACGCAGTATTTT
V: TRBV5-8; J: TRBJ1-2; length: 15; D: TRBD1; size: -; CDR3: CASSSGTVLNYGYTF; DNA: TGTGCCAGCAGCTCCGGGACAGTACTGAACTATGGCTACACCTTC
V: TRBV7-9; J: TRBJ2-7; length: 14; D: -; size: -; CDR3: CASSSRRNPYEQYF; DNA: TGTGCCAGCAGCTCCCGGAGGAATCCCTACGAGCAGTACTTC
V: TRBV7-6; J: TRBJ2-3; length: 15; D: -; size: -; CDR3: CASSNLVLPSDTQYF; DNA: TGTGCCAGCAGCAATCTAGTTTTGCCATCAGATACGCAGTATTTT
V: TRBV5-1; J: TRBJ2-5; length: 13; D: -; size: once; CDR3: CASSAQLRETQYF; DNA: TGCGCCAGCAGCGCACAATTACGAGAGACCCAGTACTTC
V: TRBV9; J: TRBJ1-5; length: 14; D: -; size: -; CDR3: CASSVAGDGQPQHF; DNA: TGTGCCAGCAGCGTGGCAGGGGATGGCCAGCCCCAGCATTTT
V: TRBV7-9; J: TRBJ2-1; length: 15; D: TRBD2; size: -; CDR3: CASSLGVAGVNEQFF; DNA: TGTGCCAGCAGCTTAGGGGTTGCGGGGGTGAATGAGCAGTTCTTC
V: TRBV19; J: TRBJ2-7; length: 14; D: TRBD2; size: -; CDR3: CASSSGRAGYEQYF; DNA: TGTGCCAGTAGTAGCGGGAGGGCGGGCTACGAGCAGTACTTC
V: TRBV19; J: TRBJ1-1; length: 14; D: TRBD1; size: once; CDR3: CASSSRQGDTEAFF; DNA: TGTGCCAGTAGTTCACGACAGGGTGACACTGAAGCTTTCTTT